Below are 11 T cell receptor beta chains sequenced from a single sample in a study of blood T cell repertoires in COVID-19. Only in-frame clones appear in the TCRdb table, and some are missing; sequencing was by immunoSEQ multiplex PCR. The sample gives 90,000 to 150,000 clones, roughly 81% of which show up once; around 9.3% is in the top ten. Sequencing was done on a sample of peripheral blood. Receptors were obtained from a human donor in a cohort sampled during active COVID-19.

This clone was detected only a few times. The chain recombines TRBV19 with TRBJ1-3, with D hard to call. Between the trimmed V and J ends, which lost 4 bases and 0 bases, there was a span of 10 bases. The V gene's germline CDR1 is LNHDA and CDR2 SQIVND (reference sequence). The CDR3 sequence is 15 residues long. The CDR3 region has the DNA TGTGCCAGTAGTAAACCCCCCAGCTCTGGAAACACCATATATTTT. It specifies CASSKPPSSGNTIYF. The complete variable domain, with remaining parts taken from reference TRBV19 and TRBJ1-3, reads DGGITQSPKYLFRKEGQNVTLSCEQNLNHDAMYWYRQDPGQGLRLIYYSQIVNDFQKGDIAEGYSVSREKKESFPLTVTSAQKNPTAFYLCASSKPPSSGNTIYFGEGSWLTVV.

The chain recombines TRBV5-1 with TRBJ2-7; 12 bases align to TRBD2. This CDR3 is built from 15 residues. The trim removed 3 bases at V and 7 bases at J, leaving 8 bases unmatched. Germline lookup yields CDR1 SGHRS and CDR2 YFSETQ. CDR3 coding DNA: TGCGCCAGCAGCTCGACTAGCGGGAGAGCGGGAGAGCAGTACTTC. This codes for CASSSTSGRAGEQYF.

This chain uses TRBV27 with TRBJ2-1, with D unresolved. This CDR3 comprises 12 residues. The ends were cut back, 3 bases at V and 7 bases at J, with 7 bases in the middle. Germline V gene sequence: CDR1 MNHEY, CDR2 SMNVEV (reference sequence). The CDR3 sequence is CASSFRRNEQFF. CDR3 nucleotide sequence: TGTGCCAGCAGTTTTCGCAGGAATGAGCAGTTCTTC.

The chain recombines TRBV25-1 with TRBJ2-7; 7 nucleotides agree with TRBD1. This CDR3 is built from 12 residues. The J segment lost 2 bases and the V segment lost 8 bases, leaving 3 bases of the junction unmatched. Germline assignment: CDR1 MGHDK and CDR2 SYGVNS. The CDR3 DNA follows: TGTGCCAGCTGGGACAGTACCTACGAGCAGTACTTC. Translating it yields CASWDSTYEQYF.

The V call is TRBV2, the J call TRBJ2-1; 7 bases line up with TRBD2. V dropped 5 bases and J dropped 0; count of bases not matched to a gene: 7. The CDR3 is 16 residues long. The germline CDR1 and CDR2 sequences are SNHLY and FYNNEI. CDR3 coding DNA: TGTGCCAGCAGTCGTCTAGCGGTGTTCTCCTACAATGAGCAGTTCTTC. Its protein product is CASSRLAVFSYNEQFF.

The CDR3 nucleotides are TGTGCCAGCAGTTCCAAGACAGACAGAGGAGAGACCCAGTACTTC. This codes for CASSSKTDRGETQYF. V and J are TRBV6-2 or TRBV6-3 and TRBJ2-5, with D tentatively TRBD1 (5 bases). Per germline, CDR1 MNHEY and CDR2 SVGEGT. The CDR3 extends over 15 amino acids. Trimming removed 4 bases at V and 4 bases at J, with 16 bases between.

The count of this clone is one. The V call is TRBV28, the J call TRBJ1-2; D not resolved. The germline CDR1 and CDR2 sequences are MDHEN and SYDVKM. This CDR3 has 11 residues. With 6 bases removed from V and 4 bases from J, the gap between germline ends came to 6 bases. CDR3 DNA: TGTGCCAGCAGGTCCGGCTATGGCTACACCTTC. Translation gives CASRSGYGYTF.

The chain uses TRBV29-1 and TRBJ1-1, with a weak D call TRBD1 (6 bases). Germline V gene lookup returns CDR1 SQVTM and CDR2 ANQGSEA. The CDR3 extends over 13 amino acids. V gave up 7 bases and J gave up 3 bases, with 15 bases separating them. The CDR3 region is CSGRMGADTEAFF. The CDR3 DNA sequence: TGCAGCGGCAGGATGGGGGCTGACACTGAAGCTTTCTTT.

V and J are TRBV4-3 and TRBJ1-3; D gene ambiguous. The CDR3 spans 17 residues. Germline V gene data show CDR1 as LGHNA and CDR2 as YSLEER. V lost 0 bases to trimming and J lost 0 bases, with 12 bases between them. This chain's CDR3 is CASSQDGAISSGNTIYF. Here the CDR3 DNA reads TGCGCCAGCAGCCAAGATGGTGCTATAAGCTCTGGAAACACCATATATTTT.

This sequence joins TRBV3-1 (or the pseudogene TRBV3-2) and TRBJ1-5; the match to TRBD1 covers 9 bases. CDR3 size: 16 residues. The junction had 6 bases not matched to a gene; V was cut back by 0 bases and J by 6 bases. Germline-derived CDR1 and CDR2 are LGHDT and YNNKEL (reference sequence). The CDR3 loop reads CASSQDGGQGGQPQHF. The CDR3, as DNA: TGTGCCAGCAGCCAAGATGGGGGACAGGGCGGTCAGCCCCAGCATTTT.

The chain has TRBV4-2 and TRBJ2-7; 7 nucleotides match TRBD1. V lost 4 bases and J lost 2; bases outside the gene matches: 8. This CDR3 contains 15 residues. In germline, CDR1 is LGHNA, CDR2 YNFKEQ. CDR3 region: CASSPGQQPAYEQYF. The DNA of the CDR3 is TGTGCCAGCAGCCCGGGACAGCAGCCGGCCTACGAGCAGTACTTC.